This T cell receptor (beta chain) was sequenced for a study of T cell changes during pregnancy in multiple sclerosis. The V and J ends lost 2 bases and 4 bases respectively, with 21 bases between them. The CDR3 is 18 amino acids. CDR1 is SGHDN, CDR2 FVKESK, per germline. Data came from immunoSEQ multiplex PCR; TCRdb stores just in-frame clones and leaves some out. The sample lists 85,000 to 95,000 clones; 90% to 95% were seen once. This clonotype was obtained from a female donor in good health, enrolled as a control in a pregnancy study. This sample comprised peripheral blood, obtained after pregnancy. V is TRBV14 and J is TRBJ2-1, with D possibly being TRBD1 (7 bases). The CDR3 reads CASSQIIARGTVYNEQFF. CDR3 coding DNA: TGTGCCAGCAGCCAAATAATAGCCCGCGGGACAGTTTACAATGAGCAGTTCTTC.